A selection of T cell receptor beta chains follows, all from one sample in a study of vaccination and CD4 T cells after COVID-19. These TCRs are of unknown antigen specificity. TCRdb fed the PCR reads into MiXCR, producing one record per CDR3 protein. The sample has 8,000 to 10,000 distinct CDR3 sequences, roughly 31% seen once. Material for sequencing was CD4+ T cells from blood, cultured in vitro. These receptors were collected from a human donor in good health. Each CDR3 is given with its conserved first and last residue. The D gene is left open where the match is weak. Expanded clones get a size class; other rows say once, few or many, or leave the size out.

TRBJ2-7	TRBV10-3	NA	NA	TGTGCCATCAGTGAGAGGTTGGGGTACGAGCAGTACTTC	CAISERLGYEQYF
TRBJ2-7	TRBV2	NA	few	TGTGCCAGCAGTTACGATCCCGGGACATTCTCCTACGAGCAGTACTTC	CASSYDPGTFSYEQYF
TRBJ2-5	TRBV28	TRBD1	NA	TGTGCCAGCCACGTACGACAGGGCCAAGAGACCCAGTACTTC	CASHVRQGQETQYF
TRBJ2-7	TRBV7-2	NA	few	TGTGCCAGCAGCGTCATTTACTACGAGCAGTACTTC	CASSVIYYEQYF
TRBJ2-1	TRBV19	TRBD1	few	TGTGCCACTTCGGGACAGCTCTACAATGAGCAGTTCTTC	CATSGQLYNEQFF
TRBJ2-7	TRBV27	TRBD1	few	TGTGCCAGCGGAGACAGGGGGCTTCGCGAGCAGTACTTC	CASGDRGLREQYF
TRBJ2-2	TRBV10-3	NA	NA	TGTGCCATCAGCACACCCGGCTCCGGGGAGCTGTTTTTT	CAISTPGSGELFF
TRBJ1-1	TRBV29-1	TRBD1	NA	TGCAGCGTTCTAAGAGGGACAGTCTCATCTGAAGCTTTCTTT	CSVLRGTVSSEAFF
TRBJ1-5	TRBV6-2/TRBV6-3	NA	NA	TGTGCCAGCAGTGTCCATTCCCCAAGCTTGGGAAATCAGCCCCAGCATTTT	CASSVHSPSLGNQPQHF
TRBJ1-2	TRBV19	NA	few	TGTGCCAGTAACACAAACTATGGCTACACCTTC	CASNTNYGYTF
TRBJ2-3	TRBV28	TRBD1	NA	TGTGCCAGCAGTTTTGTGACAGGGGGCGGCGTGGGGACAGATACGCAGTATTTT	CASSFVTGGGVGTDTQYF
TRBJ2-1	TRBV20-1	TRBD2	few	TGCAGTGCTCAAGGGACTAACGGGAAGAATGAGCAGTTCTTC	CSAQGTNGKNEQFF
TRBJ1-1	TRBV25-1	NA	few	TGTGCCAGCAGTGACATACCTACCGTGGGCCAGGGGTCGGCAGCTTTCTTT	CASSDIPTVGQGSAAFF
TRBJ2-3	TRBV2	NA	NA	TGTGCCAGCAGTGAACCCTTTCTGGATACGCAGTATTTT	CASSEPFLDTQYF
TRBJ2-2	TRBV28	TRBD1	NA	TGTGCCAGCAGTGGGCCCGGGACAGGGTTCACCGGGGAGCTGTTTTTT	CASSGPGTGFTGELFF
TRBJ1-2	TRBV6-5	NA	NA	TGTGCCAGCAGTTACGGCTTCCCATTAGCTAACTATGGCTACACCTTC	CASSYGFPLANYGYTF
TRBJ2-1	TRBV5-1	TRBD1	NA	TGCGCCAGCAGCTCGGACAGGTCCTACAATGAGCAGTTCTTC	CASSSDRSYNEQFF
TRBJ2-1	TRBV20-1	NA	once	TGCAGTGCCGCTTTACTGGGTGAGCAGTTCTTC	CSAALLGEQFF
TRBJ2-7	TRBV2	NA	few	TGTGCCAGCAATGGGGAGTTCTACGAGCAGTACTTC	CASNGEFYEQYF
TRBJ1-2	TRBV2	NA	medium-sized	TGTGCCACCTCAGCCGGCTATGGCTACACCTTC	CATSAGYGYTF
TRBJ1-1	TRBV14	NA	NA	TGTGCCAGCAGCCAAGGGGGGATGACTGAAGCTTTCTTT	CASSQGGMTEAFF
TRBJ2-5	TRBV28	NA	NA	TGTGCCAGCAGCGTCAACGACAGAAAAGAGACCCAGTACTTC	CASSVNDRKETQYF
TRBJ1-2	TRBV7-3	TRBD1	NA	TGTGCCAGCAGCTTAACGGGACAGGGGGCAGTAGGTGGTGGCTACACCTTC	CASSLTGQGAVGGGYTF
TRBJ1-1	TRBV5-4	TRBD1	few	TGTGCCAGCAGCTCCCCGGGACAGGGTAAAACTGAAGCTTTCTTT	CASSSPGQGKTEAFF
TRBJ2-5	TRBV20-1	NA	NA	TGCAGTGCCCAGCCGTTGGGCGAGGAGACCCAGTACTTC	CSAQPLGEETQYF
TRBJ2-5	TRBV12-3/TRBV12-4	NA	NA	TGTGCCAGCAGTTTTTCTCGGGAGACCCAGTACTTC	CASSFSRETQYF
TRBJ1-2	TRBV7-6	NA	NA	TGTGCCAGCAGCTTGGACAGATCAGATGGCTACACCTTC	CASSLDRSDGYTF
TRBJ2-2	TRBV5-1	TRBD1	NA	TGCGCCAGCAGCTTCCGACAGGGGCGGTACGGGGAGCTGTTTTTT	CASSFRQGRYGELFF
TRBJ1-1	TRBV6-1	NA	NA	TGTGCCAGCAGGGAGGGGGGGCTTGGTGAAGCTTTCTTT	CASREGGLGEAFF
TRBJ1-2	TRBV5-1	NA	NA	TGCGCCAGCAGCTTGGACGCAGATGGCTACACCTTC	CASSLDADGYTF
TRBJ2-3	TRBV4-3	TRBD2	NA	TGCGCCAGCAGCCAATCGGCTAGCGGGAGCCGGGGTGGCACAGATACGCAGTATTTT	CASSQSASGSRGGTDTQYF
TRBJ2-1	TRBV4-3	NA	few	TGCGCCAGCAGCCAGGGAAAAGGGGGTGAGCAGTTCTTC	CASSQGKGGEQFF
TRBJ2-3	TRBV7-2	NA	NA	TGTGCCAGCAGCTTAGCGGGAAAGAGCACAGATACGCAGTATTTT	CASSLAGKSTDTQYF